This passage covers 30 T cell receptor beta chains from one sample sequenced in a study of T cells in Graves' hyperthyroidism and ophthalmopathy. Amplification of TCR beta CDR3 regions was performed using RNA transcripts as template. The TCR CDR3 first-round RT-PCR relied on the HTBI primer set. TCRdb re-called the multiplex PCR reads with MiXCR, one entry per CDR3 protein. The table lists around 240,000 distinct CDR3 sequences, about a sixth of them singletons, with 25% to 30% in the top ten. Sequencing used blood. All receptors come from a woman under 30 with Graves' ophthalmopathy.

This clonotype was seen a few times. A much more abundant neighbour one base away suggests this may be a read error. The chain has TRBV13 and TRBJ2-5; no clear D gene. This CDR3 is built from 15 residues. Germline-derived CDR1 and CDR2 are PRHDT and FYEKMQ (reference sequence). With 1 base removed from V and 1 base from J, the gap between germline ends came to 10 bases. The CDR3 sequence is CASSLVSGFQETQYF. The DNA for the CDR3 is TGTGCCAGCAGCTTAGTATCCGGATTCCAAGAGACCCAGTACTTC.

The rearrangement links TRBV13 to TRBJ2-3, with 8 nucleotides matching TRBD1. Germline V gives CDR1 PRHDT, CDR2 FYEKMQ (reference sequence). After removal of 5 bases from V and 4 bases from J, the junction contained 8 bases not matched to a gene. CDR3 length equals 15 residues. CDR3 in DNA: TGTGCCAGCAGCCCAGGACAGGGCCCCCCAGATACGCAGTATTTT. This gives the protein CASSPGQGPPDTQYF.

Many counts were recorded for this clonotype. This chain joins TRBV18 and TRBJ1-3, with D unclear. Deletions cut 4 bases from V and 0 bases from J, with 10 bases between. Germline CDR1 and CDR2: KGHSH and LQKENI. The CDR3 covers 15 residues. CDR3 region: CASSRGPGSGNTIYF. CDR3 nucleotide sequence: TGTGCCAGCTCACGAGGGCCCGGCTCTGGAAACACCATATATTTT.

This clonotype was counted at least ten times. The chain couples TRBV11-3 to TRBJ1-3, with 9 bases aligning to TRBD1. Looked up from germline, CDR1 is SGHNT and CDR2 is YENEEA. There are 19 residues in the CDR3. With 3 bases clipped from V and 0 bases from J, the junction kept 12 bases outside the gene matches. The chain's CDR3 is CASSFPPGTGSISGNTIYF. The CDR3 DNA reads TGTGCCAGCAGCTTCCCTCCCGGGACAGGGTCCATCTCTGGAAACACCATATATTTT.

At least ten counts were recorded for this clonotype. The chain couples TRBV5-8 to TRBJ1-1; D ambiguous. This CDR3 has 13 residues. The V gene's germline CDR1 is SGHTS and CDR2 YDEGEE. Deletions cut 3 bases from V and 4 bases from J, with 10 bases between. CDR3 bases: TGTGCCAGCAGCTCGACCCCAGGCACTGAAGCTTTCTTT. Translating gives CASSSTPGTEAFF.

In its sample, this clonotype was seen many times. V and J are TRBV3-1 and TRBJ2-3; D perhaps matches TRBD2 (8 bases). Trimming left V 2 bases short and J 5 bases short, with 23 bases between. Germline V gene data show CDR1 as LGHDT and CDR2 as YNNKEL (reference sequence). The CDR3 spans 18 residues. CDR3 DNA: TGTGCCAGCAGCCAACAGGGGGGAACGGGGGGGCCCCGAGATACGCAGTATTTT. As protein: CASSQQGGTGGPRDTQYF.

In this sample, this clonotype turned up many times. The CDR3 DNA reads as TGCAGTGCTAGAGATCCCAGATACGCGGCGAACACTGAAGCTTTCTTT. Its translation: CSARDPRYAANTEAFF. The chain carries TRBV20-1 and TRBJ1-1, with D uncertain. V lost 0 bases and J 1 base, leaving 15 bases between the germline ends. CDR1 and CDR2 (germline): DFQATT, SNEGSKA (reference sequence). The CDR3 is 16 residues long.

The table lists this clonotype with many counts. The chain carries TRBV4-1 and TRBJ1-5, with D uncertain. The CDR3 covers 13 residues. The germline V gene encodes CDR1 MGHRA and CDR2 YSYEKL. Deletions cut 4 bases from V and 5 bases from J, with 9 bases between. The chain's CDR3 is CASSPHKDQPQHF. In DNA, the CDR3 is TGCGCCAGCAGCCCACACAAGGATCAGCCCCAGCATTTT.

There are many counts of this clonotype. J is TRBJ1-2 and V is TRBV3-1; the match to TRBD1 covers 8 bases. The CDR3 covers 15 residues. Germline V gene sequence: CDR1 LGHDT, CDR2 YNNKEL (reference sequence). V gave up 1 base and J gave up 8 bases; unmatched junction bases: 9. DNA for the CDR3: TGTGCCAGCAGCCAAGTCGACAGGGGCCCTAGCGGCTACACCTTC. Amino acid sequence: CASSQVDRGPSGYTF.

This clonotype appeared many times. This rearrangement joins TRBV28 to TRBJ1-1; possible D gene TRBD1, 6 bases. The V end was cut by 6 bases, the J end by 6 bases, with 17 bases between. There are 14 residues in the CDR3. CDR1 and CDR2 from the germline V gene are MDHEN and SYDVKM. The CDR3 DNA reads TGTGCCAGCAGACCACAGGGCCGGGACGCTGAAGCTTTCTTT. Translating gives CASRPQGRDAEAFF.

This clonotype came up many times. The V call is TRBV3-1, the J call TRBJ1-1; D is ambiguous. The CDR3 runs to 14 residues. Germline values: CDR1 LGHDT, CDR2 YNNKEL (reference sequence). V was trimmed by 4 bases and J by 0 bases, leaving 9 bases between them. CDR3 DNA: TGTGCCAGCAGCCCCATGGGAGTGAACACTGAAGCTTTCTTT. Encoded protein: CASSPMGVNTEAFF. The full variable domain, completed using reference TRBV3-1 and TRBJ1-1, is DTAVSQTPKYLVTQMGNDKSIKCEQNLGHDTMYWYKQDSKKFLKIMFSYNNKELIINETVPNRFSPKSPDKAHLNLHINSLELGDSAVYFCASSPMGVNTEAFFGQGTRLTVV.

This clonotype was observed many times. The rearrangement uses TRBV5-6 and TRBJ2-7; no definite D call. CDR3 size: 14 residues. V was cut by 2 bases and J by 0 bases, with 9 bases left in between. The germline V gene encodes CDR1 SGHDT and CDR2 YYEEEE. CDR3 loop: CASSLGSSSYEQYF. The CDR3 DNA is TGTGCCAGCAGCTTAGGATCAAGCTCCTACGAGCAGTACTTC. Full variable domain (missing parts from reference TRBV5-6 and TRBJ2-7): DAGVTQSPTHLIKTRGQQVTLRCSPKSGHDTVSWYQQALGQGPQFIFQYYEEEERQRGNFPDRFSGHQFPNYSSELNVNALLLGDSALYLCASSLGSSSYEQYFGPGTRLTVT.

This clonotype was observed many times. The CDR3 DNA sequence: TGTGCCAGCAGTGAGGAGCTTCAGGGGACCTCACCCCTCCACTTT. Residues: CASSEELQGTSPLHF. The chain is built from TRBV2 and TRBJ1-6; possibly TRBD1 for D (6 bases). Germline V lookup: CDR1 SNHLY, CDR2 FYNNEI. Between the trimmed V and J ends, which lost 3 bases and 10 bases, there was a span of 16 bases. The CDR3 has 15 residues.

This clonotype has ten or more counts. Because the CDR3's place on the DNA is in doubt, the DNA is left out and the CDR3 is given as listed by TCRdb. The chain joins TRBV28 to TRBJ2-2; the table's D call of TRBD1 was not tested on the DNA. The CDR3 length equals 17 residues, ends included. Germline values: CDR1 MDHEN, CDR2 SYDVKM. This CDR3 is CASSTDRGSRRAGELFF.

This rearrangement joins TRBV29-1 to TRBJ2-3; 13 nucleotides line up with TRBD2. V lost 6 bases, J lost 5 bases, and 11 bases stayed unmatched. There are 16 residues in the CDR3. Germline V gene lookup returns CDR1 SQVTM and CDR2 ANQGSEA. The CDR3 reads CSVSYPGTSGIDTQYF. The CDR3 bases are TGCAGCGTCTCCTACCCCGGGACTAGCGGGATAGATACGCAGTATTTT.

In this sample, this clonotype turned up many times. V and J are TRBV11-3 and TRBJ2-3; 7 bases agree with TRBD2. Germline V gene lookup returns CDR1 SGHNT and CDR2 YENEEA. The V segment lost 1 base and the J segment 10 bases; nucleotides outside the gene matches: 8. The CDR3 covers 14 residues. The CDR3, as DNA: TGTGCCAGCAGCTTAGGGTCAAGGACTAGTCCGCAGTATTTT. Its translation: CASSLGSRTSPQYF.

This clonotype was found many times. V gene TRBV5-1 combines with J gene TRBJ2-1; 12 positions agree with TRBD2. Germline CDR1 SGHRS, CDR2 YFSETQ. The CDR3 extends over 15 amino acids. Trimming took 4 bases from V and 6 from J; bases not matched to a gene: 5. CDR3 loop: CASSLPGLAGNEQFF. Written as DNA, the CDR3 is TGCGCCAGCAGCCTTCCGGGACTAGCGGGCAATGAGCAGTTCTTC.

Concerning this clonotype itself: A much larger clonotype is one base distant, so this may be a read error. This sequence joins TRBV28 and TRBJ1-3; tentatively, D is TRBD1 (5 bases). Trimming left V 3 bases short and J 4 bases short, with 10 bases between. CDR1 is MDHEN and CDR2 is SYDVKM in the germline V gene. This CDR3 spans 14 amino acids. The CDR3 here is CASSFRGLGNTIYF. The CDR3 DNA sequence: TGTGCCAGCAGTTTCCGGGGCTTAGGAAACACCATATATTTT. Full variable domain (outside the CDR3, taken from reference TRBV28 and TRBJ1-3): DVKVTQSSRYLVKRTGEKVFLECVQDMDHENMFWYRQDPGLGLRLIYFSYDVKMKEKGDIPEGYSVSREKKERFSLILESASTNQTSMYLCASSFRGLGNTIYFGEGSWLTVV.

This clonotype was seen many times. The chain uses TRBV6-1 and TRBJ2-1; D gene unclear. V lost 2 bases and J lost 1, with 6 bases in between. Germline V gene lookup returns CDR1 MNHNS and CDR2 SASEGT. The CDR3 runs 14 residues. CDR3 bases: TGTGCCAGCAGTGAACGGAATTCCTACAATGAGCAGTTCTTC. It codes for CASSERNSYNEQFF.

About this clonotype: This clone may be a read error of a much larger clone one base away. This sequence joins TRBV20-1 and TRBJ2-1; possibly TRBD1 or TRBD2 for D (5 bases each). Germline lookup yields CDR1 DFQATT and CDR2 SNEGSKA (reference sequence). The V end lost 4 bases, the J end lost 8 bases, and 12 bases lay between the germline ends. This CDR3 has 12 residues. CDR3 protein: CSATNRGDEQFF. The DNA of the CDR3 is TGCAGTGCTACGAACAGAGGGGATGAGCAGTTCTTC.

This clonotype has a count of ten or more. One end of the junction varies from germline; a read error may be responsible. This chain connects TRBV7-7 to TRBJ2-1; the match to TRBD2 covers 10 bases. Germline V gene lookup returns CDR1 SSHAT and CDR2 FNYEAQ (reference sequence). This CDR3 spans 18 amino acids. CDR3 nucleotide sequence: TGTGCTAGCAGCTTAGCGCTTAGCGGGAGGAGCTCCTACGATGAGCAGTTCTTC. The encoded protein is CASSLALSGRSSYDEQFF.

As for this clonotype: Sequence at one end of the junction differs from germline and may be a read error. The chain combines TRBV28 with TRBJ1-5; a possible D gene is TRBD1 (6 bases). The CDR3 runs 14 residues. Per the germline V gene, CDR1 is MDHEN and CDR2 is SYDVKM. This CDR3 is CASSIGGGTQPRHF. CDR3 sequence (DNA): TGTGCCAGTAGTATAGGGGGAGGAACCCAGCCCCGGCATTTT. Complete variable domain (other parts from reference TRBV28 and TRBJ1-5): DVKVTQSSRYLVKRTGEKVFLECVQDMDHENMFWYRQDPGLGLRLIYFSYDVKMKEKGDIPEGYSVSREKKERFSLILESASTNQTSMYLCASSIGGGTQPRHFGDGTRLSIL.

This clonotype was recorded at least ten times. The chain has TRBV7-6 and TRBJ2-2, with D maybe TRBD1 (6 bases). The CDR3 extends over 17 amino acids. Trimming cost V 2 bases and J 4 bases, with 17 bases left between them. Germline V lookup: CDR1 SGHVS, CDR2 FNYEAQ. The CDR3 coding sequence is TGTGCCAGCAGCTTACCAAAACAGGGCGATGTCACCGGGGAGCTGTTTTTT. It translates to CASSLPKQGDVTGELFF.

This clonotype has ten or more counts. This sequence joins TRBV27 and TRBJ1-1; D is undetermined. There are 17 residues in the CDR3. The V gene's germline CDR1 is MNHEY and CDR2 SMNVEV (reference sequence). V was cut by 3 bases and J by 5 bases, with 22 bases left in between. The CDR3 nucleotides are TGTGCCAGCAGTTTGAAGCGCGAAGAGGGAGGGAAAACTGAAGCTTTCTTT. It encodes CASSLKREEGGKTEAFF.

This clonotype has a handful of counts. The CDR3 nucleotides are TGTGCCAGCAGTTCTCTCGGGACAGGGGGGGCTGGGCCCCAGCATTTT. Its translation is CASSSLGTGGAGPQHF. This chain links TRBV28 with TRBJ1-5, with TRBD1 identical over 11 bases. Unmatched junction bases numbered 11, after V lost 4 bases and J lost 9 bases. The CDR3 contains 16 residues. Looked up from germline, CDR1 is MDHEN and CDR2 is SYDVKM.

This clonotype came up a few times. CDR3 protein: CASSTTEGSRNEQYF. CDR3 nucleotides: TGTGCCAGTAGTACGACGGAAGGTTCGAGAAACGAGCAGTACTTC. The rearrangement uses TRBV19 and TRBJ2-7; D unclear. Trimming shortened V by 4 bases and J by 5 bases, and 18 bases separated the two germline ends. Germline V gene lookup returns CDR1 LNHDA and CDR2 SQIVND (reference sequence). CDR3 length: 15 amino acids. The complete variable domain, with remaining parts taken from reference TRBV19 and TRBJ2-7, reads DGGITQSPKYLFRKEGQNVTLSCEQNLNHDAMYWYRQDPGQGLRLIYYSQIVNDFQKGDIAEGYSVSREKKESFPLTVTSAQKNPTAFYLCASSTTEGSRNEQYFGPGTRLTVT.

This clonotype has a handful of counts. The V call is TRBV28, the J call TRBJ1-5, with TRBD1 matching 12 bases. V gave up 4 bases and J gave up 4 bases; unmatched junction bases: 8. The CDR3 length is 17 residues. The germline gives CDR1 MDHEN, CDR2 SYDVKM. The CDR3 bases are TGTGCCAGCAGTTCTCTCGGGACAGGGGGCCCAAATCAGCCCCAGCATTTT. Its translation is CASSSLGTGGPNQPQHF.

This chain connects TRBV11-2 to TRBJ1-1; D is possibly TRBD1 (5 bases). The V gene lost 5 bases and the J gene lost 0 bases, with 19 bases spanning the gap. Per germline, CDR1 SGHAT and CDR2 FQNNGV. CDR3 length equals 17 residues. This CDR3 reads CASSGVGPSLMNTEAFF. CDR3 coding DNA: TGTGCCAGCAGCGGGGTGGGGCCTTCCCTAATGAACACTGAAGCTTTCTTT. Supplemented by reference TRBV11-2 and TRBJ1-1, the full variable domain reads EAGVAQSPRYKIIEKRQSVAFWCNPISGHATLYWYQQILGQGPKLLIQFQNNGVVDDSQLPKDRFSAERLKGVDSTLKIQPAKLEDSAVYLCASSGVGPSLMNTEAFFGQGTRLTVV.

CDR3 nucleotide sequence: TGTGCCAGCAGCACGGGACAACCCACAGATACGCAGTATTTT. It yields the protein CASSTGQPTDTQYF. This chain joins TRBV11-3 and TRBJ2-3; TRBD1 might be the D (6 bases). The CDR3 length is 14 residues. Trimming stripped 5 bases from V and 2 bases from J, with 11 bases between. Germline CDR1 is SGHNT and CDR2 is YENEEA. Supplemented by reference TRBV11-3 and TRBJ2-3, the full variable domain reads EAGVVQSPRYKIIEKKQPVAFWCNPISGHNTLYWYLQNLGQGPELLIRYENEEAVDDSQLPKDRFSAERLKGVDSTLKIQPAELGDSAVYLCASSTGQPTDTQYFGPGTRLTVL.

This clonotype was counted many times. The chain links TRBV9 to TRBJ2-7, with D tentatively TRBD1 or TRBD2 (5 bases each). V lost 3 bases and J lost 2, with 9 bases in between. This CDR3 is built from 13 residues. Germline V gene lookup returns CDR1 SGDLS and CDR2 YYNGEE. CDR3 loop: CASSGGSTYEQYF. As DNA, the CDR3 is TGTGCCAGCAGCGGGGGGTCCACCTACGAGCAGTACTTC.